The next 15 T cell receptor beta chains were all read from a single sample in a study of OX40 agonist ivuxolimab in advanced cancers. The protocol used for the library was the immunoSEQ multiplex PCR assay. This is the immuneACCESS table as TCRdb keeps it, with only in-frame sequences that have V and J called. A part of the clones is gone; compared with another copy, unresolved V genes explain less than half, and the rest is unexplained. The sample table lists 50,000 to 75,000 clones, about 90% of them with a count of one. The ten largest clones add up to about 4.8% of the sample. The input for sequencing was CD4+ or CD8+ T cells sorted from blood, taken in a trial of the OX40 agonist ivuxolimab. The source of these receptors is an adult with an advanced solid tumor such as melanoma, head and neck, liver or kidney cancer.

This clone was seen a single time. This sequence joins TRBV27 and TRBJ1-1; a weak D match, TRBD1 (5 bases). Trimming removed 3 bases at V and 10 bases at J, with 12 bases between. This CDR3 is built from 12 residues. In germline, CDR1 is MNHEY, CDR2 SMNVEV (reference sequence). The CDR3 sequence: CASSFVGQGAFF. CDR3 sequence (DNA): TGTGCCAGCAGTTTCGTCGGACAAGGAGCTTTCTTT.

The chain joins TRBV6-5 to TRBJ1-2; TRBD1 might be the D (6 bases). V was cut by 3 bases and J by 4 bases, with 12 bases left in between. This CDR3 contains 14 residues. CDR1 is MNHEY and CDR2 is SVGAGI in the germline V gene. The CDR3 DNA reads as TGTGCCAGCAGTTATCGCCAGGGGACCTATGGCTACACCTTC. Translated: CASSYRQGTYGYTF.

The V call is TRBV2, the J call TRBJ2-1; 16 bases are shared with TRBD2. J lost 7 bases, V lost 4 bases, and 4 bases had no gene match. Germline loops: CDR1 SNHLY, CDR2 FYNNEI. The CDR3 sequence is 16 residues long. CDR3 DNA: TGTGCCAGCAGTGGAGGGACTAGCGGGAGGGTAAATGAGCAGTTCTTC. Amino acids: CASSGGTSGRVNEQFF.

This rearrangement joins TRBV7-8 to TRBJ2-5, with D uncertain. Per the germline V gene, CDR1 is SGHVS and CDR2 is FQNEAQ. The CDR3 covers 11 residues. V was trimmed by 3 bases and J by 5 bases, leaving 4 bases between them. The CDR3 protein is CASSFHETQYF. CDR3 nucleotides: TGTGCCAGCAGCTTTCACGAGACCCAGTACTTC.

This clone was seen only a few times. V usage is TRBV30 and J usage is TRBJ1-5, with D unresolved. Germline values: CDR1 GTSNPN, CDR2 SVGIG (reference sequence). The CDR3 sequence is 15 residues long. Between the trimmed V and J ends, which lost 2 bases and 0 bases, there was a span of 11 bases. CDR3 residues: CAWSPGLGSNQPQHF. CDR3 DNA: TGTGCCTGGAGTCCTGGGTTAGGTAGCAATCAGCCCCAGCATTTT.

The chain uses TRBV5-1 and TRBJ1-1; the D is unclear. The CDR3 is made up of 13 amino acids. Trimming cost V 0 bases and J 7 bases, with 10 bases left between them. Germline V gives CDR1 SGHRS, CDR2 YFSETQ. The CDR3: CASSLDVTDEAFF. The CDR3 DNA sequence: TGCGCCAGCAGCTTGGATGTTACGGATGAAGCTTTCTTT.

The V gene is TRBV5-4, the J gene TRBJ2-2, with D possibly TRBD1 on 5 matching bases. CDR1 is SGHNT and CDR2 is YYREEE in the germline V gene (reference sequence). V lost 0 bases, J lost 5 bases, and 11 bases lay in between. There are 15 residues in the CDR3. In DNA form, the CDR3 reads TGTGCCAGCAGCTTGGACCAGGGCAGGACCGGGGAGCTGTTTTTT. Its protein product is CASSLDQGRTGELFF. Variable domain in full (rest from reference TRBV5-4 and TRBJ2-2): ETGVTQSPTHLIKTRGQQVTLRCSSQSGHNTVSWYQQALGQGPQFIFQYYREEENGRGNFPPRFSGLQFPNYSSELNVNALELDDSALYLCASSLDQGRTGELFFGEGSRLTVL.

This clone showed up just once. This chain connects TRBV5-1 to TRBJ2-7; D possibly uses TRBD1 or TRBD2 (8 bases each). Germline assignment: CDR1 SGHRS and CDR2 YFSETQ. V was trimmed by 4 bases and J by 7 bases, leaving 21 bases between them. CDR3 length equals 15 residues. CDR3 loop: CASSRGQVAGGEQYF. CDR3 in DNA: TGCGCCAGCAGCCGGGGACAGGTCGCGGGGGGAGAGCAGTACTTC.

This sequence joins TRBV28 and TRBJ1-2, with 7 bases that match TRBD1. Germline V gene lookup returns CDR1 MDHEN and CDR2 SYDVKM. There are 13 residues in the CDR3. J gave up 6 bases and V 6 bases, and 7 bases lay outside the gene matches. The CDR3 DNA follows: TGTGCCAGCAGAGAGACAGGGCGAGATGGCTACACCTTC. This sequence encodes CASRETGRDGYTF.

The chain recombines TRBV5-1 with TRBJ2-7; possibly TRBD2 for D (6 bases). Germline assignment: CDR1 SGHRS and CDR2 YFSETQ. The CDR3 runs 15 residues. The V end lost 2 bases, the J end lost 7 bases, and 19 bases lay between the germline ends. This CDR3 reads CASSFREGRTGEQYF. The CDR3, as DNA: TGCGCCAGCAGCTTCAGGGAAGGGAGGACCGGGGAGCAGTACTTC.

The chain couples TRBV7-2 to TRBJ2-3, with D possibly matching TRBD1 (6 bases). The CDR3 is made up of 15 amino acids. V was clipped by 9 bases and J by 0 bases, with 16 bases between them. CDR1 SGHTA and CDR2 FQGNSA come from the germline V gene. The CDR3 sequence is CARSRGKSSTDTQYF. CDR3 DNA: TGTGCCAGGTCGAGGGGGAAGTCTAGCACAGATACGCAGTATTTT.

J is TRBJ2-7 and V is TRBV28; a possible D gene is TRBD2 (6 bases). CDR1 and CDR2 (germline): MDHEN, SYDVKM. CDR3 length: 15 amino acids. V was clipped by 5 bases and J by 6 bases, with 20 bases between them. CDR3 amino acids: CASSANRLVNGEQYF. DNA for the CDR3: TGTGCCAGCAGTGCCAATCGACTAGTAAACGGCGAGCAGTACTTC.

The chain has TRBV9 and TRBJ1-1; possible D gene TRBD1, 5 bases. Trimming took off 0 bases at V and 0 bases at J, with 9 bases between the two ends. The V gene's germline CDR1 is SGDLS and CDR2 YYNGEE. The CDR3 runs 15 residues. The CDR3 region has the DNA TGTGCCAGCAGCGTAGTCGGGGCCGTGAACACTGAAGCTTTCTTT. Its protein is CASSVVGAVNTEAFF.

The chain links TRBV21-1 to TRBJ2-2; TRBD2, as called in the table, went unchecked against the DNA. TRBV21-1 is a pseudogene segment. The CDR3 covers 16 residues. The CDR3 spells CASSKVSGTNTGELFF. DNA of the CDR3: TGTGCCAGCAGCAAAGTTTCGGGAACGAACACCGGGGAGCTGTTTTTT.

The rearrangement joins TRBV9 to TRBJ2-1; D uncertain. CDR1 and CDR2 from the germline V gene are SGDLS and YYNGEE. Trimming cost V 6 bases and J 6 bases, with 13 bases left between them. The CDR3 covers 13 residues. The CDR3 sequence: CASTSAWGNEQFF. The CDR3 coding sequence is TGTGCCAGCACCAGCGCGTGGGGCAATGAGCAGTTCTTC.